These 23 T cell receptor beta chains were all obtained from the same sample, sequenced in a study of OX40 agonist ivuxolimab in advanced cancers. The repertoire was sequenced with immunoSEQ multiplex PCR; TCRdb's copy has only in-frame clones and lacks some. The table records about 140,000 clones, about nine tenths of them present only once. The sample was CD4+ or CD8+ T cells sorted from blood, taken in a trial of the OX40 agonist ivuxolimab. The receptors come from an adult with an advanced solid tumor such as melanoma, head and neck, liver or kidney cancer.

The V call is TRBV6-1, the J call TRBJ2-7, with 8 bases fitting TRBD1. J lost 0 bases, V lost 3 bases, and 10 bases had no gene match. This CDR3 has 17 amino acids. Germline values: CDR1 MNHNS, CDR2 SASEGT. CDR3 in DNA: TGTGCCAGCAGTGAGTTACCGGGACAGGATTCCTCCTACGAGCAGTACTTC. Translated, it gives CASSELPGQDSSYEQYF.

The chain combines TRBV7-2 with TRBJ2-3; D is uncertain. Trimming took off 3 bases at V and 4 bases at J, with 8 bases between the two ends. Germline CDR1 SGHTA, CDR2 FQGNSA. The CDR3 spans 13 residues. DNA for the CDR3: TGTGCCAGCAGCTTTCCGGTTGCAGATACGCAGTATTTT. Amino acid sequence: CASSFPVADTQYF.

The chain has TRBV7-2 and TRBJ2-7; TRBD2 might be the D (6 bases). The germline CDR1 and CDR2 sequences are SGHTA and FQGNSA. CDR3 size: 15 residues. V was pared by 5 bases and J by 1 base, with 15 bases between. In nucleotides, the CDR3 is TGTGCCAGCAGCGCTGCGGGACTTGAATCCTACGAGCAGTACTTC. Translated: CASSAAGLESYEQYF.

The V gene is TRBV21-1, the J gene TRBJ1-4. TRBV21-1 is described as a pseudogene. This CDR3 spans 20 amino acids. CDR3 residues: CASSKGSGNIPPATNEKLFF. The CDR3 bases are TGTGCCAGCAGCAAAGGCAGCGGCAATATTCCCCCGGCAACTAATGAAAAACTGTTTTTT.

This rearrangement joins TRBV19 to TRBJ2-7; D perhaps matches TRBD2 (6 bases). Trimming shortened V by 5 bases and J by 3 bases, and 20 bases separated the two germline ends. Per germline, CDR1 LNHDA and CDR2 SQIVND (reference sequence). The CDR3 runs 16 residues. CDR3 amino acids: CASSPILRSGLYEQYF. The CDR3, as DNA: TGTGCCAGTAGTCCTATCCTTCGTAGCGGCCTCTACGAGCAGTACTTC. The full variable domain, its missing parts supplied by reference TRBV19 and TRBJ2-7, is DGGITQSPKYLFRKEGQNVTLSCEQNLNHDAMYWYRQDPGQGLRLIYYSQIVNDFQKGDIAEGYSVSREKKESFPLTVTSAQKNPTAFYLCASSPILRSGLYEQYFGPGTRLTVT.

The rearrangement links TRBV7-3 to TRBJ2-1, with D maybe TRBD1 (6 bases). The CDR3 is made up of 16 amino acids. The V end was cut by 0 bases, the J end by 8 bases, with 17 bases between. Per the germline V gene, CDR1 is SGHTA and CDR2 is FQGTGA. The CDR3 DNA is TGTGCCAGCAGCTTAACTAGGACAGCTGAGGTCGATGAGCAGTTCTTC. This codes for CASSLTRTAEVDEQFF.

Written as DNA, the CDR3 is TGTGCCAGCAGGAGGGTCAGGGGGCCGGCGTACACTGAAGCTTTCTTT. Its translation is CASRRVRGPAYTEAFF. The V call is TRBV2, the J call TRBJ1-1; 8 nucleotides match TRBD1. The CDR3 is 16 amino acids. J lost 3 bases, V lost 6 bases, and 12 bases had no gene match. Germline loops: CDR1 SNHLY, CDR2 FYNNEI. The full variable domain, rest sourced from reference TRBV2 and TRBJ1-1, is EPEVTQTPSHQVTQMGQEVILRCVPISNHLYFYWYRQILGQKVEFLVSFYNNEISEKSEIFDDQFSVERPDGSNFTLKIRSTKLEDSAMYFCASRRVRGPAYTEAFFGQGTRLTVV.

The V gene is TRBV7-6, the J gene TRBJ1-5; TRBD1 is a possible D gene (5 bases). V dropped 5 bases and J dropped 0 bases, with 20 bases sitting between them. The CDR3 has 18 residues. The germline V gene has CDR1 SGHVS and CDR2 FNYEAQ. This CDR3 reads CASSIGAGTPNSNQPQHF. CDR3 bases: TGTGCCAGCAGCATAGGGGCTGGCACACCCAATAGCAATCAGCCCCAGCATTTT.

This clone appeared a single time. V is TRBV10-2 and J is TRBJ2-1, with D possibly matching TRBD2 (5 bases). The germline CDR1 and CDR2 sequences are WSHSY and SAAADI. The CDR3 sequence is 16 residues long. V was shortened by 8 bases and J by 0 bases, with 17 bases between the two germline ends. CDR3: CASATGLASSYNEQFF. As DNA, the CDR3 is TGCGCCAGCGCCACCGGGCTAGCCAGCTCCTACAATGAGCAGTTCTTC.

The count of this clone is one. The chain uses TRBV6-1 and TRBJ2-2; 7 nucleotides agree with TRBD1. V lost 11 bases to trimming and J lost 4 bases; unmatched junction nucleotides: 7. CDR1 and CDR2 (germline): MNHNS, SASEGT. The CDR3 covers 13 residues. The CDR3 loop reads CALRGNPTGELFF. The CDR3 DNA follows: TGTGCCCTCAGGGGGAATCCCACCGGGGAGCTGTTTTTT.

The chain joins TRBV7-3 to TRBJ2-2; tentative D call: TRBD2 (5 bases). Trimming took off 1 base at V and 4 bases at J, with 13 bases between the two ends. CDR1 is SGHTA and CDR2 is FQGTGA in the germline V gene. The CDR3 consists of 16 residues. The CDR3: CASSLSGGSGTGELFF. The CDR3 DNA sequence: TGTGCCAGCAGCTTAAGTGGTGGGAGCGGCACCGGGGAGCTGTTTTTT.

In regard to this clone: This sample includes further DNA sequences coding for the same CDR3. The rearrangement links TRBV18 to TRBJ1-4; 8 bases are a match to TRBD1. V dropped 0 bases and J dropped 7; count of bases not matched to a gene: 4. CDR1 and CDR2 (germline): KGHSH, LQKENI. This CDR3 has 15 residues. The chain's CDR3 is CASSPPSGGGEKLFF. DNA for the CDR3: TGTGCCAGCTCACCACCGTCAGGGGGCGGTGAAAAACTGTTTTTT. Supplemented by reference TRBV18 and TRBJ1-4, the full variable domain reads NAGVMQNPRHLVRRRGQEARLRCSPMKGHSHVYWYRQLPEEGLKFMVYLQKENIIDESGMPKERFSAEFPKEGPSILRIQQVVRGDSAAYFCASSPPSGGGEKLFFGSGTQLSVL.

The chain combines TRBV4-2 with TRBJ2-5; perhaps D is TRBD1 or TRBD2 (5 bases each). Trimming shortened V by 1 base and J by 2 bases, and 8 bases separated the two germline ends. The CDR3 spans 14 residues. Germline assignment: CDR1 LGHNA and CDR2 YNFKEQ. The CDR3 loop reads CASSQGWGQETQYF. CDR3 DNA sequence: TGTGCCAGCAGCCAAGGCTGGGGGCAAGAGACCCAGTACTTC.

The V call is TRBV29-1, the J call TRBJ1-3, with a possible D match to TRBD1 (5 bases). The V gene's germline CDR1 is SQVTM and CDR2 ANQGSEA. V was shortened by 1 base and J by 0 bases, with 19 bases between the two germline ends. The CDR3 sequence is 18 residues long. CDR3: CSVEARMSGRSSGNTIYF. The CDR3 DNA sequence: TGCAGCGTTGAAGCCCGAATGTCAGGGCGCTCCTCTGGAAACACCATATATTTT.

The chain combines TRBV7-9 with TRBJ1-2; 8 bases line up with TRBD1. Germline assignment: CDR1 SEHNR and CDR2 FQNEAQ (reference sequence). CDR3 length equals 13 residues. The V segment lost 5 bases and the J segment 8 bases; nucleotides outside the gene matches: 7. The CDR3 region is CASSPQGALGYTF. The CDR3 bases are TGTGCCAGCAGCCCCCAGGGGGCGCTGGGCTACACCTTC. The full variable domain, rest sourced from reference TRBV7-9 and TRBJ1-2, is DTGVSQNPRHKITKRGQNVTFRCDPISEHNRLYWYRQTLGQGPEFLTYFQNEAQLEKSRLLSDRFSAERPKGSFSTLEIQRTEQGDSAMYLCASSPQGALGYTFGSGTRLTVV.

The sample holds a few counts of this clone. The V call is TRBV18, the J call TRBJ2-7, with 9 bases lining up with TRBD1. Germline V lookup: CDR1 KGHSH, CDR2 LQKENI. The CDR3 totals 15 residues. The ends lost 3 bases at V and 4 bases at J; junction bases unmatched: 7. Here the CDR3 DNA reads TGTGCCAGCTCACCCACAGGGGGCGCGCAATACGAGCAGTACTTC. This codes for CASSPTGGAQYEQYF.

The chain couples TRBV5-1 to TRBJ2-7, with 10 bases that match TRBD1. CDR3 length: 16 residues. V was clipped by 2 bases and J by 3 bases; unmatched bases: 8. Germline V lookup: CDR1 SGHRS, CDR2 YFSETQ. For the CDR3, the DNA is TGCGCCAGCAGCTTCGGACAGGGGGGAGTCGTCTACGAGCAGTACTTC. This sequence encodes CASSFGQGGVVYEQYF. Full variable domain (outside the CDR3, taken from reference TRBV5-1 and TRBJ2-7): KAGVTQTPRYLIKTRGQQVTLSCSPISGHRSVSWYQQTPGQGLQFLFEYFSETQRNKGNFPGRFSGRQFSNSRSEMNVSTLELGDSALYLCASSFGQGGVVYEQYFGPGTRLTVT.

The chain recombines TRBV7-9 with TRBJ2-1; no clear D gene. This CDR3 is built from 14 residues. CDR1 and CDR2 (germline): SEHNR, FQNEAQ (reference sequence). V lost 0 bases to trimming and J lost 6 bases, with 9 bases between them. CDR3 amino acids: CASSLAGMSNEQFF. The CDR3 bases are TGTGCCAGCAGCTTAGCCGGTATGAGCAATGAGCAGTTCTTC.

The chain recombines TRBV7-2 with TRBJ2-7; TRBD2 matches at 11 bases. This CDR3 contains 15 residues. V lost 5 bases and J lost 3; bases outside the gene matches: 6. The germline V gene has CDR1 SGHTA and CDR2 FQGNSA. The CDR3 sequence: CASSQAGTSGYEQYF. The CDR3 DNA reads TGTGCCAGCAGCCAAGCCGGGACTAGCGGCTACGAGCAGTACTTC.

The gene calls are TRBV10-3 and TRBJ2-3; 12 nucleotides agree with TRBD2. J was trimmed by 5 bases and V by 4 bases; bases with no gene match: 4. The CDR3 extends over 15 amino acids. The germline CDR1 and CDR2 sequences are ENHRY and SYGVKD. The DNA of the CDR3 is TGTGCCATCAGTGGACTAGCGGGAGCGATAGATACGCAGTATTTT. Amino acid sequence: CAISGLAGAIDTQYF.

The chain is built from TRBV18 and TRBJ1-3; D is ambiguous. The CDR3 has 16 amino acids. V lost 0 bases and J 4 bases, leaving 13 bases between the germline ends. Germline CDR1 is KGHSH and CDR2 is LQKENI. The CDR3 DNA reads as TGTGCCAGCTCACCACCCGGACGTCCGGTCGGAAACACCATATATTTT. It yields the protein CASSPPGRPVGNTIYF.

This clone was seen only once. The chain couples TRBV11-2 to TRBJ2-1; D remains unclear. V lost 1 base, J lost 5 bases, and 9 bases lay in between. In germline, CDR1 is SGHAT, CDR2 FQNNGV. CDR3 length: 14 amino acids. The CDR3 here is CASSLVDGDNEQFF. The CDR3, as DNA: TGTGCCAGCAGCTTAGTAGACGGTGACAATGAGCAGTTCTTC.

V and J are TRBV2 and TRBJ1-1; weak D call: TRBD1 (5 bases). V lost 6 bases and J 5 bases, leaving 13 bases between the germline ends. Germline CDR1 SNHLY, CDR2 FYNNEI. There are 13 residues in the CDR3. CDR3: CASRADMGTEAFF. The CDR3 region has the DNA TGTGCCAGCAGAGCGGACATGGGGACTGAAGCTTTCTTT.